This passage covers 19 T cell receptor beta chains from one sample sequenced in a study of CD8 T cells in Susac syndrome (dated by TCRdb to the late 2010s). Receptors were amplified or captured by the immunoSEQ multiplex PCR assay. RNA was extracted using the RNeasy kit, and roughly 0.45 to 1 microgram was reverse transcribed with random hexamers. In TCRdb, the public reads were trimmed at Q25 with fastp and aligned with MiXCR, with productive beta chains retained. Each CDR3 protein gets just one entry, which takes the most common genes and DNA from the rows behind it. The sample records fewer than 350,000 distinct CDR3 sequences, roughly 90% of which are singletons. The top ten clonotypes cover 0.18% of the sample. The sequenced material came from CD8+ T cells from PBMCs. The source is a human donor with multiple sclerosis.

V gene TRBV7-3 combines with J gene TRBJ2-3; D is perhaps TRBD1 (6 bases). The V end was cut by 5 bases, the J end by 2 bases, with 14 bases between. The germline V gene encodes CDR1 SGHTA and CDR2 FQGTGA. The CDR3 totals 15 residues. The CDR3: CASSLKRDNTDTQYF. For the CDR3, the DNA is TGTGCCAGCAGCCTGAAACGGGACAACACAGATACGCAGTATTTT.

J is TRBJ2-1 and V is TRBV13, with TRBD2 matching 11 bases. CDR1 is PRHDT, CDR2 FYEKMQ, per germline (reference sequence). The CDR3 extends over 14 amino acids. V lost 6 bases to trimming and J lost 9 bases; unmatched junction nucleotides: 7. CDR3 residues: CASSYSGRAAEQFF. CDR3 nucleotide sequence: TGTGCCAGCAGTTATAGCGGGAGGGCCGCTGAGCAGTTCTTC.

The CDR3 DNA is TGCAGCGTTGAAGGGTCCCCGAACGTCCATGAGCAGTTCTTC. It encodes CSVEGSPNVHEQFF. The chain joins TRBV29-1 to TRBJ2-1; D unclear. The CDR3 has 14 residues. V was cut by 1 base and J by 8 bases, with 15 bases left in between. Germline CDR1 SQVTM, CDR2 ANQGSEA.

The chain uses TRBV30 and TRBJ2-7, with a possible D match to TRBD2 (5 bases). The length of the CDR3 is 13 residues. Germline lookup yields CDR1 GTSNPN and CDR2 SVGIG (reference sequence). Trimming removed 3 bases from V and 2 bases from J, with 11 bases in between. The CDR3 DNA sequence: TGTGCCTGGAGGGAGGACGGGCCCTACGAGCAGTACTTC. Protein sequence: CAWREDGPYEQYF.

The chain is built from TRBV19 and TRBJ2-1, with 10 bases lining up with TRBD1. Trimming at V came to 5 bases and at J to 12 bases, leaving 19 bases not matched to a gene. The germline CDR1 and CDR2 sequences are LNHDA and SQIVND (reference sequence). The CDR3 is 17 residues long. As DNA, the CDR3 is TGTGCCAGTAGTTGGACAGGGGGGTCCCTAGGGCCCGTTGGGCAGTTCTTC. It encodes CASSWTGGSLGPVGQFF.

The chain's CDR3 is CSVLKNEQFF. CDR3 nucleotide sequence: TGCAGCGTTCTGAAGAATGAGCAGTTCTTC. The J gene is TRBJ2-1, the V gene TRBV29-1, with D unclear. The CDR3 loop spans 10 amino acids. CDR1 SQVTM and CDR2 ANQGSEA come from the germline V gene. V was trimmed by 5 bases and J by 7 bases, leaving 6 bases between them.

In this sample, this clonotype turned up once. The chain uses TRBV7-9 and TRBJ2-2; D is perhaps TRBD1 or TRBD2 (5 bases each). The V gene lost 5 bases and the J gene lost 5 bases, with 18 bases spanning the gap. There are 16 residues in the CDR3. Germline CDR1 SEHNR, CDR2 FQNEAQ (reference sequence). CDR3 amino acids: CASSDSGTHLTGELFF. The DNA of the CDR3 is TGTGCCAGCAGCGATTCCGGGACGCATTTAACCGGGGAGCTGTTTTTT. Full variable domain (outside the CDR3, taken from reference TRBV7-9 and TRBJ2-2): DTGVSQNPRHKITKRGQNVTFRCDPISEHNRLYWYRQTLGQGPEFLTYFQNEAQLEKSRLLSDRFSAERPKGSFSTLEIQRTEQGDSAMYLCASSDSGTHLTGELFFGEGSRLTVL.

The rearrangement joins TRBV25-1 to TRBJ2-3, with a possible D match to TRBD2 (6 bases). Germline loops: CDR1 MGHDK, CDR2 SYGVNS. The CDR3 consists of 11 residues. Deletions cut 5 bases from V and 7 bases from J, with 7 bases between. CDR3 bases: TGTGCCAGCAGTAGCGGGTATACGCAGTATTTT. Translated, it gives CASSSGYTQYF.

The V and J genes are TRBV21-1 and TRBJ2-2; no check of the table's D call, TRBD1, against the DNA was made. TRBV21-1 is a listed pseudogene. The CDR3 sequence is 16 residues long. The DNA for the CDR3 is TGTGCCAGCAGCAAAGGATTGGGACAGAACACCGGGGAGCTGTTTTTT. Its protein product is CASSKGLGQNTGELFF.

V gene TRBV30 combines with J gene TRBJ2-1; D is uncertain. The CDR3 runs to 12 residues. In germline, CDR1 is GTSNPN, CDR2 SVGIG (reference sequence). V shed 2 bases and J shed 16 bases, with 18 bases lying between them. CDR3 region: CAWSFGGPENFF. Written as DNA, the CDR3 is TGTGCCTGGAGTTTCGGTGGTCCCGAGAACTTCTTC. The full variable domain, its missing parts supplied by reference TRBV30 and TRBJ2-1, is SQTIHQWPATLVQPVGSPLSLECTVEGTSNPNLYWYRQAAGRGLQLLFYSVGIGQISSEVPQNLSASRPQDRQFILSSKKLLLSDSGFYLCAWSFGGPENFFGPGTRLTVL.

The rearrangement joins TRBV11-2 to TRBJ2-7; maybe TRBD1 (6 bases). CDR3 length: 16 amino acids. Germline lookup yields CDR1 SGHAT and CDR2 FQNNGV. The V and J ends lost 1 base and 0 bases respectively, with 13 bases between them. The CDR3 sequence is CASSLVRGFSSYEQYF. In nucleotides, the CDR3 is TGTGCCAGCAGCTTAGTCAGGGGTTTCAGCTCCTACGAGCAGTACTTC.

V and J are TRBV5-1 and TRBJ2-5; 7 nucleotides agree with TRBD2. Germline lookup yields CDR1 SGHRS and CDR2 YFSETQ. This CDR3 is built from 14 residues. J was trimmed by 5 bases and V by 4 bases; bases with no gene match: 8. The CDR3 spells CASSASMGGETQYF. The CDR3 DNA sequence: TGCGCCAGCAGCGCCTCGATGGGGGGGGAGACCCAGTACTTC.

The chain links TRBV20-1 to TRBJ2-1; no definite D call. The germline V gene has CDR1 DFQATT and CDR2 SNEGSKA (reference sequence). V was cut by 0 bases and J by 6 bases, with 15 bases left in between. The CDR3 runs to 15 residues. CDR3 amino acids: CSARDTVSRINEQFF. The CDR3 DNA reads as TGCAGTGCTAGAGACACAGTAAGCCGTATCAATGAGCAGTTCTTC.

This sequence joins TRBV7-8 and TRBJ2-4, with D perhaps TRBD1 or TRBD2 (6 bases each). CDR3 length: 18 amino acids. Germline CDR1 SGHVS, CDR2 FQNEAQ. The V end was cut by 5 bases, the J end by 0 bases, with 20 bases between. CDR3 nucleotides: TGTGCCAGCAGCCCCCGTTTAGGGGGGCCCCAAGCCAAAAACATTCAGTACTTC. It codes for CASSPRLGGPQAKNIQYF.

The chain employs TRBV15 and TRBJ2-7; D may be TRBD2 (5 bases). Trimming shortened V by 3 bases and J by 2 bases, and 8 bases separated the two germline ends. CDR3 length: 13 amino acids. Germline V gene lookup returns CDR1 LNHNV and CDR2 YYDKDF (reference sequence). The CDR3 loop is CATSSLGAYEQYF. For the CDR3, the DNA is TGTGCCACCAGCAGCCTCGGGGCCTACGAGCAGTACTTC.

This chain uses TRBV6-2 or TRBV6-3 with TRBJ2-3, with D possibly being TRBD2 (5 bases). V was trimmed by 0 bases and J by 0 bases, leaving 16 bases between them. Per germline, CDR1 MNHEY and CDR2 SVGEGT. The CDR3 contains 18 residues. Here the CDR3 DNA reads TGTGCCAGCAGTTACTCGGCGGAGGCGCCGTACAGCACAGATACGCAGTATTTT. As protein: CASSYSAEAPYSTDTQYF.

The rearrangement joins TRBV15 to TRBJ2-3; TRBD2 matches 13 bases. The CDR3 has 17 amino acids. The V segment lost 2 bases and the J segment 6 bases; nucleotides outside the gene matches: 8. Per germline, CDR1 LNHNV and CDR2 YYDKDF (reference sequence). CDR3 DNA sequence: TGTGCCACCAGCAGATACCCACTAGCGGGGGGGAGGGATACGCAGTATTTT. It specifies CATSRYPLAGGRDTQYF.

This chain links TRBV20-1 with TRBJ1-2; D is unclear. V gave up 3 bases and J gave up 0 bases, with 14 bases separating them. In germline, CDR1 is DFQATT, CDR2 SNEGSKA (reference sequence). CDR3 length equals 15 residues. For the CDR3, the DNA is TGCAGTGCTAGTAGTAGGCACACCCCTAACTATGGCTACACCTTC. Translation gives CSASSRHTPNYGYTF.

The gene calls are TRBV28 and TRBJ2-7; the match to TRBD1 covers 7 bases. The CDR3 has 14 residues. J gave up 1 base and V 6 bases, and 6 bases lay outside the gene matches. Germline CDR1 reads MDHEN; CDR2 reads SYDVKM. In DNA form, the CDR3 reads TGTGCCAGCAGCCGGATGACAGGGTCCTACGAGCAGTACTTC. It encodes CASSRMTGSYEQYF.